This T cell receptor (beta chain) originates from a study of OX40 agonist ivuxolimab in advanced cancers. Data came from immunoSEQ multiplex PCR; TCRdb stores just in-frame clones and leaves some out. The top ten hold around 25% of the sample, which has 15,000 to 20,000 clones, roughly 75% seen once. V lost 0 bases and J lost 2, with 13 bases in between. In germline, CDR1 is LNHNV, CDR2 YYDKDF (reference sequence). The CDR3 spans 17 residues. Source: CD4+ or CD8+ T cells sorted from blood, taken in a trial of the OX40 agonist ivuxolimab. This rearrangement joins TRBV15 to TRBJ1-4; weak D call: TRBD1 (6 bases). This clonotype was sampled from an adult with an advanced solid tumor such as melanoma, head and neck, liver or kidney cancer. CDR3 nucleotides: TGTGCCACCAGCAGAGACCACTCAGGGGCTACTAATGAAAAACTGTTTTTT. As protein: CATSRDHSGATNEKLFF.